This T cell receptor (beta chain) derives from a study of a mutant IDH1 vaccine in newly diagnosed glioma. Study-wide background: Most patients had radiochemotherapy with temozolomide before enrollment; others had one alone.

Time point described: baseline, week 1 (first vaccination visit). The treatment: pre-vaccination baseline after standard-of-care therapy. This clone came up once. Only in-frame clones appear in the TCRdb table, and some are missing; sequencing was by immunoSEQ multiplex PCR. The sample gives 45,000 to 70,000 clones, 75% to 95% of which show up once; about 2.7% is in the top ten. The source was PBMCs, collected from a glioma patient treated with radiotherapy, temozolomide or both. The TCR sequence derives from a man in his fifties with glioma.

The CDR3: CASSLATTSGNTDTQYF. The CDR3 DNA follows: TGTGCCAGCAGTTTAGCCACGACTAGCGGAAACACAGATACGCAGTATTTT. This rearrangement joins TRBV27 to TRBJ2-3, with 9 bases that match TRBD2. The CDR3 sequence is 17 residues long. In germline, CDR1 is MNHEY, CDR2 SMNVEV (reference sequence). Trimming at V came to 2 bases and at J to 2 bases, leaving 8 bases not matched to a gene.